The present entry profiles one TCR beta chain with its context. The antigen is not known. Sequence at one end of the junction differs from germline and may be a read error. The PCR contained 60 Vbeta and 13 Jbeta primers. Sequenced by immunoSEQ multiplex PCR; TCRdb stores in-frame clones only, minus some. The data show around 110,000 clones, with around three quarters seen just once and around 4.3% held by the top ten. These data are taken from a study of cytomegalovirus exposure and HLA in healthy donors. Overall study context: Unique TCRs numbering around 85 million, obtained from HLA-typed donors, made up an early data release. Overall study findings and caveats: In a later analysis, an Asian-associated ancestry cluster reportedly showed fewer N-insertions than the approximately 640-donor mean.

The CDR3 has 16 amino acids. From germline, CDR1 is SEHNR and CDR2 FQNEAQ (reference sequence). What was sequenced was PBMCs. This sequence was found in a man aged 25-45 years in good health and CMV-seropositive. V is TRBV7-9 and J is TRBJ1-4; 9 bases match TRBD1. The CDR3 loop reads CSSSTPRQGVREKLFF. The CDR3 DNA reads TGTTCCAGCAGCACCCCCCGACAGGGGGTTAGGGAAAAACTGTTTTTT.